The sequence of this T cell receptor (beta chain) was determined in a study of T-cell reconstitution after alpha-beta-depleted transplantation in children. The study's findings and limits: After transplant, at about two months, alpha-beta T cells were reportedly derived from several hundred expanded graft clones.

The CDR3 extends over 16 amino acids. V gave up 5 bases and J gave up 0 bases; unmatched junction bases: 10. Germline CDR1 is MDHEN and CDR2 is SYDVKM. Unique molecular identifiers tagged the TCRbeta library. In TCRdb, the PCR reads were re-called with MiXCR into one record per CDR3 protein. The sample lists 450,000 to 600,000 distinct CDR3 sequences; roughly 13% were seen once. This clonotype appeared once. The antigen is not known. The chain is built from TRBV28 and TRBJ2-7, with TRBD2 identical over 7 bases. This sequence was found in a male patient between 5 and 17 years old who had a stem cell transplant for acute myeloid leukemia, so the T cells may come from the graft donor. Source: PBMCs, mostly from graft donor cells, taken 360 days after TCRalphabeta/CD19-depleted stem cell transplant. CDR3 in DNA: TGTGCCAGCAGTCCGACTGGTAGCGGGTACTCCTACGAGCAGTACTTC. It codes for CASSPTGSGYSYEQYF.